The T cell receptor (beta chain) described here comes from a study of OX40 agonist ivuxolimab in advanced cancers. Notes on the study in general: Determination of antigen specificity was not performed for the expanded peripheral T cells. CD4+ and CD8+ blood T cells expanded clonally by week 6 at 0.1 to 3.0 mg/kg. Partial responders at 0.1-3.0 mg/kg had among the lowest clonal expansion.

The CDR3 is 14 amino acids. CDR1 and CDR2 from the germline V gene are MDHEN and SYDVKM. Trimming took 6 bases from V and 3 from J, leaving 11 bases between them. The protocol was immunoSEQ multiplex PCR, while the TCRdb copy is restricted to in-frame clones and leaves out a portion. The table lists 84,000 or so clones, about nine tenths of them singletons, with 0.4% to 0.55% in the top ten. Of note for this clone: Its antigen is not identified.

Blood was sampled at baseline, cycle 4 day 1, and cycle 7 day 1. The chain uses TRBV28 and TRBJ2-2; D may match TRBD1 or TRBD2 (5 bases each). Sequenced here: CD4+ or CD8+ T cells sorted from blood, sampled in a trial of the OX40 agonist ivuxolimab. The sequence was obtained from an adult with an advanced solid tumor such as melanoma, head and neck, liver or kidney cancer. In DNA, the CDR3 is TGTGCCAGCAGGGGGACGACCCACACCGGGGAGCTGTTTTTT. It translates to CASRGTTHTGELFF.